In this sample, the clone carrying this TCR beta chain turned up once. V lost 2 bases and J lost 0, with 12 bases in between. CDR1 and CDR2 from the germline V gene are SGHRS and YFSETQ. This CDR3 has 16 amino acids. The record originates from a study of blood T cell repertoires in COVID-19. Study summary: The samples span acute and convalescent COVID-19 from the United States, Italy and Spain. T cells, B-cell-depleted T cells, or PBMCs supplied cDNA or gDNA.

Original processing notes: Reference gene primers were amplified, and this amplification served to estimate nucleated cell counts. The method was immunoSEQ multiplex PCR; TCRdb's version includes in-frame clones alone and lacks a portion of them. V and J calls and clone size are given by that table; D and trimming were obtained from the DNA. The sample yields 200,000 to 250,000 clones, 82% seen once. The sequence was collected from a woman of 80 years or more with acute or convalescent COVID-19. Material for sequencing was peripheral blood. The chain is built from TRBV5-1 and TRBJ2-4; tentative D call: TRBD2 (6 bases). This chain's CDR3 is CASSFSAGLAKNIQYF. For the CDR3, the DNA is TGCGCCAGCAGCTTCTCGGCGGGGCTAGCCAAAAACATTCAGTACTTC.